The 2 T cell receptor beta chains given below trace back to one sample, sequenced in a study of T cell responses to AZD1222 COVID-19 vaccine. Clones were sequenced by immunoSEQ multiplex PCR, and TCRdb holds only the in-frame ones, with some missing. The sample records roughly 120,000 clones, roughly 93% being singletons. Sequencing was performed on peripheral blood, taken 28 days after the second AZD1222 dose. Receptors originate from an adult who received the AZD1222 COVID-19 vaccine.

The chain uses TRBV7-9 and TRBJ2-7; D might be TRBD1 (5 bases). This CDR3 has 12 residues. V was pared by 2 bases and J by 7 bases, with 9 bases between. Germline values: CDR1 SEHNR, CDR2 FQNEAQ (reference sequence). The CDR3 nucleotides are TGTGCCAGCAGCTTACAGGGTTGGGAGCAGTACTTC. Its translation is CASSLQGWEQYF.

V usage is TRBV30 and J usage is TRBJ1-1; maybe TRBD1 (5 bases). There are 13 residues in the CDR3. Germline values: CDR1 GTSNPN, CDR2 SVGIG (reference sequence). V was clipped by 3 bases and J by 0 bases, with 8 bases between them. The DNA for the CDR3 is TGTGCCTGGAGCCAACAGGTGAACACTGAAGCTTTCTTT. It encodes CAWSQQVNTEAFF. The full variable domain, with the rest looked up from reference TRBV30 and TRBJ1-1, is SQTIHQWPATLVQPVGSPLSLECTVEGTSNPNLYWYRQAAGRGLQLLFYSVGIGQISSEVPQNLSASRPQDRQFILSSKKLLLSDSGFYLCAWSQQVNTEAFFGQGTRLTVV.